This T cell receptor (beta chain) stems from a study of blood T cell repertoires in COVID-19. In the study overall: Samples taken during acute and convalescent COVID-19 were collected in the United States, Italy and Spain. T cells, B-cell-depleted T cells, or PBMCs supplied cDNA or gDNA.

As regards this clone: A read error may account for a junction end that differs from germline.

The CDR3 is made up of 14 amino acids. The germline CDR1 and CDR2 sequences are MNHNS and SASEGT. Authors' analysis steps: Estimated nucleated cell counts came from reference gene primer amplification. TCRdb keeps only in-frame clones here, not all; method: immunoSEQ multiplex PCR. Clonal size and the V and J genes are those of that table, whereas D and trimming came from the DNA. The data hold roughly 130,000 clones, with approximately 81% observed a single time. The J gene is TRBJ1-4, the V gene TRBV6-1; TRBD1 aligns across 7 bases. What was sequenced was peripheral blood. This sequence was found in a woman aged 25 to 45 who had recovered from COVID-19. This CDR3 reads CASSEGGLGEKLFF. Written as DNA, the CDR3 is TGTGCCAGCAGCGAAGGGGGCCTCGGGGAAAAACTGTTTTTT.